This T cell receptor beta chain was sequenced in a study of CD8+CD57+ T cells in acquired aplastic anemia. Study details: Isolated CD4+ and CD8+ cells, once sorted, yielded DNA averaging around 3 ug.

The V segment lost 3 bases and the J segment 8 bases; nucleotides outside the gene matches: 13. The CDR3 sequence is 16 residues long. Germline V gene lookup returns CDR1 SGHAT and CDR2 FQDESV (reference sequence). TCR beta VDJ combinations and CDR3 sequences were profiled from genomic DNA. TCRdb processed the reads anew with MiXCR; each CDR3 protein has one entry. Here the sample spans 260,000 or so distinct CDR3 sequences, roughly 80% being singletons. It was patients with CD8+CD57+ cell expansion by flow cytometry who were chosen for sequencing. This sequence originates from a human donor with aplastic anemia. The V gene is TRBV11-1, the J gene TRBJ2-1, with 7 nucleotides matching TRBD2. Sequenced material: sorted CD4+, CD8+, or CD8+CD57+ T cells (not recorded which) from PBMCs. CDR3: CASSFQLTGGSDEQFF. CDR3 nucleotides: TGTGCCAGCAGCTTTCAACTGACCGGGGGGAGCGATGAGCAGTTCTTC.